This TCR beta chain was recovered during a study of regulatory T cells in long-lasting Graves disease. Study overall: A definition of persistent Graves' disease required over 5 years of antithyroid drugs plus positive TSH receptor antibodies. Findings and limits, study-wide: TRBV28, TRBJ1-2 and TRBJ2-5 emerged as the favored segments in persistent disease. Fewer public clonotypes were shared by new patients (roughly 970) than by persistent patients (2,741).

CDR1 is SGHTA and CDR2 is FQGNSA in the germline V gene. With 5 bases removed from V and 2 bases from J, the gap between germline ends came to 16 bases. The CDR3 has 15 amino acids. The time point: persistent/refractory GD, antithyroid drugs over 5 years with positive TRAb. From RNA extracted from PBMCs, the TCR library was made. American Thyroid Association guidelines defined how Graves' disease was diagnosed. This clonotype was seen at least ten times. What it binds is not known. The authors built TCR beta libraries using iRepertoire HTBI primers and Arm-PCR of CDR3 regions. Each CDR3 protein is one row after TCRdb ran MiXCR on the multiplex PCR reads. The sample holds some 450,000 distinct CDR3 sequences, roughly a quarter seen once.

The material sequenced was peripheral blood mononuclear cells (PBMCs), taken when the disease was refractory, from a patient treated with antithyroid drugs. The source is a female donor with Graves disease. The chain has TRBV7-2 and TRBJ2-7, with D perhaps matching TRBD1 (5 bases). Here the CDR3 reads CASSQGAGRTYEQYF. In DNA form, the CDR3 reads TGTGCCAGCAGCCAAGGGGCAGGGCGGACCTACGAGCAGTACTTC. The full variable domain, its missing parts supplied by reference TRBV7-2 and TRBJ2-7, is GAGVSQSPSNKVTEKGKDVELRCDPISGHTALYWYRQSLGQGLEFLIYFQGNSAPDKSGLPSDRFSAERTGGSVSTLTIQRTQQEDSAVYLCASSQGAGRTYEQYFGPGTRLTVT.